The T cell receptor (beta chain) described here comes from a study of blood T cell repertoires in COVID-19. Study summary: Donors in the United States, Italy and Spain gave samples during acute or convalescent COVID-19.

Original processing methods: From reference gene primer amplification, estimates of nucleated cell counts were derived. The repertoire was sequenced with immunoSEQ multiplex PCR; TCRdb's copy has only in-frame clones and lacks some. V and J calls and clone size follow that table, whereas D and trimming were derived from the DNA. The table shows hundreds of thousands of clones, with 88% occurring only once. Germline-derived CDR1 and CDR2 are SGDLS and YYNGEE. V dropped 0 bases and J dropped 4; count of bases not matched to a gene: 4. This CDR3 is built from 16 residues. The age range of participants was about 18 to 95 years, with residence in under 25 US areas.

The receptor's source is a woman in her 50s with acute COVID-19. The sample was PBMCs or T cells enriched from blood (not recorded which). The chain combines TRBV9 with TRBJ2-5; TRBD2 aligns across 12 bases. As DNA, the CDR3 is TGTGCCAGCAGCGTAGGGGGACTAGCGGGTTCAGAGACCCAGTACTTC. Translation: CASSVGGLAGSETQYF.